This TCR beta chain comes out of a study of control samples from healthy donors and cancer patients. Sequencing was performed with immunoSEQ multiplex PCR; in TCRdb, only in-frame clones are kept and a portion is missing. The profile shows around 150,000 clones, roughly 90% of them singletons. In its sample, this clone was seen a few times. The CDR3 extends over 11 amino acids. Looked up from germline, CDR1 is ENHRY and CDR2 is SYGVKD. The V end was cut by 3 bases, the J end by 12 bases, with 12 bases between. This receptor was identified in a man in his thirties or forties in good health. Sequencing input: blood. V usage is TRBV10-3 and J usage is TRBJ2-7; D not certain. The CDR3 sequence is CAISDGVDGYF. DNA for the CDR3: TGTGCCATCAGTGATGGGGTGGACGGGTACTTC.